The TCR beta chain described here comes from a study of cytomegalovirus exposure and HLA in healthy donors. Trimming took 10 bases from V and 2 from J, leaving 16 bases between them. Germline V lookup: CDR1 LNHDA, CDR2 SQIVND (reference sequence). The CDR3 consists of 14 residues. Overall study findings and caveats: According to a later analysis, most TCR beta chains associated with CMV appeared HLA-restricted.

The PCR ran on 60 Vbeta and 13 Jbeta primers. Libraries were prepared by immunoSEQ multiplex PCR; TCRdb keeps only in-frame clonotypes and omits some of them. The sample has roughly 190,000 clones, 82% seen once. About this clone: Its target is unknown.

The V gene is TRBV19, the J gene TRBJ2-3, with a weak D call TRBD1 (6 bases). Sequencing was carried out using PBMCs. The sequence was obtained from a woman younger than 35 in good health and CMV-seronegative. CDR3 protein: CAIQDRKYTDTQYF. The CDR3 bases are TGTGCCATTCAGGACAGAAAATACACAGATACGCAGTATTTT.